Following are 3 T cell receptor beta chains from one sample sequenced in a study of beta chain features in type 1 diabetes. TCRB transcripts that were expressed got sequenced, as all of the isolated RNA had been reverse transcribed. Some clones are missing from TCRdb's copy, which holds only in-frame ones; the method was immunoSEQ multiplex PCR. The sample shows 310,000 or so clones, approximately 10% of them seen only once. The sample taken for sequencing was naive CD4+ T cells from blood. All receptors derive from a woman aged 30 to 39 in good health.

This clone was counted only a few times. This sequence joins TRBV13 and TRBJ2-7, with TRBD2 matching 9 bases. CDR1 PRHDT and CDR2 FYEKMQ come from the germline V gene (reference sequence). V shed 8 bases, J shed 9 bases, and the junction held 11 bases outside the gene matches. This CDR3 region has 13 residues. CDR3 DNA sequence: TGTGCCAGCCATTTAGCGGGAGATCGGGTGCAGTACTTC. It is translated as CASHLAGDRVQYF.

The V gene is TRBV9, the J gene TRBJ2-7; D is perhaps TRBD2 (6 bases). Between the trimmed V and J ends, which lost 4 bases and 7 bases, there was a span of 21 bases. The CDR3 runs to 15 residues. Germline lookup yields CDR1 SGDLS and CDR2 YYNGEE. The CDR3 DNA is TGTGCCAGCAGCCCCGGAACGTTTGGGGCGGGGGAGCAGTACTTC. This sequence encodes CASSPGTFGAGEQYF.

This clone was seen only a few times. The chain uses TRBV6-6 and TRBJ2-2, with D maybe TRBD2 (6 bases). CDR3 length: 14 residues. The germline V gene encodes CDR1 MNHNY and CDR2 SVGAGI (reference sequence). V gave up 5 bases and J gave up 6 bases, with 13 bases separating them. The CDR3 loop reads CASSAGTFPGELFF. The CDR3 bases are TGTGCCAGCAGTGCCGGGACTTTTCCCGGGGAGCTGTTTTTT.